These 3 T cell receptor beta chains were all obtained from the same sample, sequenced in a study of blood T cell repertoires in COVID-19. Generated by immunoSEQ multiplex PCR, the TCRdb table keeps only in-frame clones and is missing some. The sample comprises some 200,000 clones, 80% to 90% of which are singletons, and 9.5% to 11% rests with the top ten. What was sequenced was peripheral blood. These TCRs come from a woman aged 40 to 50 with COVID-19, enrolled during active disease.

The CDR3 sequence is CASSPSAGTYNEQFF. The DNA of the CDR3 is TGTGCCAGCAGCCCGTCGGCGGGAACCTACAATGAGCAGTTCTTC. This chain uses TRBV11-2 with TRBJ2-1, with a possible D match to TRBD2 (6 bases). In germline, CDR1 is SGHAT, CDR2 FQNNGV. The CDR3 is made up of 15 amino acids. V lost 5 bases, J lost 2 bases, and 13 bases lay in between.

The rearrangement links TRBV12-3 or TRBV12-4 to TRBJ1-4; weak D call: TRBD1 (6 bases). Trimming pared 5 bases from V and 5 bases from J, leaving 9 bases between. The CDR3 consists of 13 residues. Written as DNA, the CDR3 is TGTGCCAGCAGTCGGGACATAAATGAAAAACTGTTTTTT. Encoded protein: CASSRDINEKLFF.

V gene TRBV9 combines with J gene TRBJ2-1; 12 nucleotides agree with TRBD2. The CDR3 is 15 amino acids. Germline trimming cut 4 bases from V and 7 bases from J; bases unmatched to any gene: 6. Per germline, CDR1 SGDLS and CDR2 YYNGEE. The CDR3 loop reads CASSSRLAGVNEQFF. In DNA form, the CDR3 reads TGTGCCAGCAGCTCTCGACTAGCGGGGGTTAATGAGCAGTTCTTC.